This T cell receptor (beta chain) was identified in a study of OX40 agonist ivuxolimab in advanced cancers. Sample share makes this clone medium-sized. The V gene end was trimmed by 1 base and the J gene end by 10 bases; junction bases not matched to a gene: 8. Per the germline V gene, CDR1 is SGHDT and CDR2 is YYEEEE. This CDR3 region has 15 residues. Sequencing used immunoSEQ multiplex PCR; TCRdb keeps in-frame clones, though not all of them. This table has 55,000 to 65,000 clones, 84% appearing once. Drawing of blood for sampling happened at baseline, at cycle 4 day 1, and at cycle 7 day 1. The clonotype comes from an adult with an advanced solid tumor such as melanoma, head and neck, liver or kidney cancer. This specimen consisted of CD4+ or CD8+ T cells sorted from blood, obtained in a trial of the OX40 agonist ivuxolimab. V usage is TRBV5-6 and J usage is TRBJ1-4; 9 bases match TRBD1. The CDR3: CASSLMGQGEVKLFF. CDR3 coding DNA: TGTGCCAGCAGCTTGATGGGACAGGGCGAAGTAAAACTGTTTTTT.